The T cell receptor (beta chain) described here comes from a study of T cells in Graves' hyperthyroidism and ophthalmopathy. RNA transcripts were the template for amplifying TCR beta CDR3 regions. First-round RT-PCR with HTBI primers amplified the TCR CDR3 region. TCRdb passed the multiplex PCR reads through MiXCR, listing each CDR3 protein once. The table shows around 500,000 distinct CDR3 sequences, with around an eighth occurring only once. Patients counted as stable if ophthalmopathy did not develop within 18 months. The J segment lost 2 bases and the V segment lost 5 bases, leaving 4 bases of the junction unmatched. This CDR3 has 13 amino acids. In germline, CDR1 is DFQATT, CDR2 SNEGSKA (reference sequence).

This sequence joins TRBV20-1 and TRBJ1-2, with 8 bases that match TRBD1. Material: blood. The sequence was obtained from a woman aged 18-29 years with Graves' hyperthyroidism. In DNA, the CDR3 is TGCAGTGCTCCGGACAGGGAGAACTATGGCTACACCTTC. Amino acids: CSAPDRENYGYTF.